The sequence of this T cell receptor beta chain was determined in a study of T-cell memory formation after mild COVID-19. TCRdb independently ran MiXCR on the 5' RACE reads; one entry per CDR3 protein. The sample consists of a few hundred thousand distinct CDR3 sequences, 25% to 35% of them appearing once. Study-level results: Pre-infection memory held some responding clones, suggesting pre-existing cross-reactive T cells responded.

Details on this clonotype: Its specificity is unknown.

This TCR came from an adult woman who had mild COVID-19 (a few samples of this study predate the infection). Cell type and time point are not known. Specimen: PBMCs or a T cell subset sorted from them (not recorded which).

The CDR3 region is CASSYASGYEQYF. The CDR3 region has the DNA TGTGCCAGCAGTTACGCTAGCGGCTACGAGCAGTACTTC. V gene TRBV6-5 combines with J gene TRBJ2-7; TRBD2 matches 7 bases. The germline V gene encodes CDR1 MNHEY and CDR2 SVGAGI. The CDR3 contains 13 residues. V lost 2 bases to trimming and J lost 3 bases; unmatched junction nucleotides: 1.